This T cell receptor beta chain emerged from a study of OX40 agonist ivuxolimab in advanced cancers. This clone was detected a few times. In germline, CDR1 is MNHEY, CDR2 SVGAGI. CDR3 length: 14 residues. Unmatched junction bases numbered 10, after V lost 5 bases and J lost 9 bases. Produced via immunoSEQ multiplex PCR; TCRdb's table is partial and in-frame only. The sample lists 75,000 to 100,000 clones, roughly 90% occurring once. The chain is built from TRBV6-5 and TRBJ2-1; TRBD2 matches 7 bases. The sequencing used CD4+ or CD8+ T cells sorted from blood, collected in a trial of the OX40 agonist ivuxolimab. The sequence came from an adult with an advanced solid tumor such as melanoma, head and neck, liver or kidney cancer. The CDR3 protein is CASSRGDYIGEQFF. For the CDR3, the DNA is TGTGCCAGCAGTCGTGGGGACTACATTGGTGAGCAGTTCTTC.